Below are 15 T cell receptor beta chains sequenced from a single sample in a study of blood T cell repertoires in COVID-19. The method was immunoSEQ multiplex PCR; TCRdb's version includes in-frame clones alone and lacks a portion of them. The data show some 180,000 clones, around three quarters seen once. Sequences were obtained from PBMCs or T cells enriched from blood (not recorded which). The receptors shown here come from a woman in her seventies in a cohort exposed to, infected with or recovered from COVID-19 (not recorded which).

The chain links TRBV11-2 to TRBJ2-1; D not resolved. CDR3 length: 13 amino acids. V dropped 5 bases and J dropped 5 bases, with 10 bases sitting between them. The germline CDR1 and CDR2 sequences are SGHAT and FQNNGV. CDR3 amino acids: CASSPQLNNEQFF. In DNA form, the CDR3 reads TGTGCCAGCAGCCCCCAACTTAACAATGAGCAGTTCTTC. Looking up the rest from reference TRBV11-2 and TRBJ2-1 gives the full variable domain: EAGVAQSPRYKIIEKRQSVAFWCNPISGHATLYWYQQILGQGPKLLIQFQNNGVVDDSQLPKDRFSAERLKGVDSTLKIQPAKLEDSAVYLCASSPQLNNEQFFGPGTRLTVL.

In DNA, the CDR3 is TGTGCCAGCAGTGAAAACCCAGGGGGCGCCGGGGCCAACGTCCTGACTTTC. This translates into CASSENPGGAGANVLTF. The chain has TRBV6-1 and TRBJ2-6; 8 nucleotides line up with TRBD1. CDR1 and CDR2 from the germline V gene are MNHNS and SASEGT. The CDR3 sequence is 17 residues long. The trim removed 2 bases at V and 4 bases at J, leaving 7 bases unmatched.

The chain joins TRBV7-9 to TRBJ1-2; tentatively, D is TRBD1 (5 bases). V lost 3 bases to trimming and J lost 4 bases, with 12 bases between them. The germline V gene has CDR1 SEHNR and CDR2 FQNEAQ (reference sequence). The CDR3 is 14 amino acids. The CDR3 region is CASSFPEGVYGYTF. CDR3 bases: TGTGCCAGCAGCTTTCCCGAAGGGGTCTATGGCTACACCTTC.

The J gene is TRBJ2-1, the V gene TRBV5-1, with TRBD2 as a possible D gene (6 bases). Between the trimmed V and J ends, which lost 5 bases and 7 bases, there was a span of 16 bases. Looked up from germline, CDR1 is SGHRS and CDR2 is YFSETQ. This CDR3 contains 14 residues. The CDR3 spells CASRPLAGRNEQFF. CDR3 in DNA: TGCGCCAGCAGGCCCCTGGCTGGGAGGAATGAGCAGTTCTTC.

There are a few counts of this clone. The chain has TRBV7-8 and TRBJ2-1, with 13 bases aligning to TRBD2. CDR1 SGHVS and CDR2 FQNEAQ come from the germline V gene. This CDR3 region has 16 residues. Trimming took 5 bases from V and 7 from J; bases not matched to a gene: 8. CDR3 DNA: TGTGCCAGCAGCCCCCGCGGACTAGCGGGAGTAAATGAGCAGTTCTTC. Protein product: CASSPRGLAGVNEQFF.

This clone showed up many times. This rearrangement joins TRBV5-5 to TRBJ1-4; 9 bases line up with TRBD1. The CDR3 contains 17 residues. Losses at the gene ends were 0 bases for V and 7 bases for J; bases not matched to a gene: 10. Germline V lookup: CDR1 SGHKS, CDR2 YYEKEE (reference sequence). The CDR3 nucleotides are TGTGCCAGCAGCTTGGCGACAGGGGGGTTTTCGGGTGAAAAACTGTTTTTT. Translating it yields CASSLATGGFSGEKLFF.

The chain has TRBV19 and TRBJ2-1; D is possibly TRBD1 (5 bases). CDR1 is LNHDA and CDR2 is SQIVND in the germline V gene (reference sequence). V shed 4 bases and J shed 5 bases, with 9 bases lying between them. The CDR3 length is 13 residues. CDR3 loop: CASSNDRNNEQFF. The CDR3 coding sequence is TGTGCCAGTAGTAACGACAGAAACAATGAGCAGTTCTTC.

The table lists this clone with a count of one. The chain uses TRBV6-2 or TRBV6-3 and TRBJ1-5, with D unresolved. In germline, CDR1 is MNHEY, CDR2 SVGEGT. V was trimmed by 1 base and J by 2 bases, leaving 12 bases between them. The CDR3 has 16 residues. The CDR3 nucleotides read TGTGCCAGCAGTTACTTTGGGAGGGCCGGCAATCAGCCCCAGCATTTT. Residues: CASSYFGRAGNQPQHF.

This clone appeared a few times. The rearrangement joins TRBV11-2 to TRBJ2-5, with D possibly TRBD2 on 5 matching bases. CDR1 is SGHAT and CDR2 is FQNNGV in the germline V gene. This CDR3 spans 14 amino acids. The V and J ends lost 5 bases and 1 base respectively, with 11 bases between them. CDR3 nucleotides: TGTGCCAGCAGCCGAGGGCCAACCCAAGAGACCCAGTACTTC. Translation gives CASSRGPTQETQYF.

This chain connects TRBV6-2 or TRBV6-3 to TRBJ2-7, with a tentative D call TRBD2 (5 bases). This CDR3 has 15 residues. From germline, CDR1 is MNHEY and CDR2 SVGEGT. The ends were cut back, 2 bases at V and 3 bases at J, with 14 bases in the middle. CDR3 DNA: TGTGCCAGCAGTTACGGTACTAGGATGGTCTACGAGCAGTACTTC. Its translation is CASSYGTRMVYEQYF.

The chain combines TRBV11-1 with TRBJ2-7, with 11 bases fitting TRBD2. In germline, CDR1 is SGHAT, CDR2 FQDESV (reference sequence). With 8 bases clipped from V and 6 bases from J, the junction kept 15 bases outside the gene matches. The CDR3 loop spans 16 amino acids. The CDR3 DNA reads TGTGCCAGCTCTAGCTCCCTACTAGCGGGAGCCGCCGAGCAGTACTTC. Translating it yields CASSSSLLAGAAEQYF.

This sequence joins TRBV5-1 and TRBJ1-6; tentatively, D is TRBD1 (5 bases). This CDR3 comprises 15 residues. Between the trimmed V and J ends, which lost 4 bases and 4 bases, there was a span of 12 bases. CDR1 is SGHRS and CDR2 is YFSETQ in the germline V gene. CDR3 sequence reads: CASSLDGGYNSPLHF. The CDR3 nucleotides read TGCGCCAGCAGCCTGGACGGGGGATATAATTCACCCCTCCACTTT.

The chain recombines TRBV19 with TRBJ2-6; no firm D call. Germline assignment: CDR1 LNHDA and CDR2 SQIVND (reference sequence). CDR3 length equals 16 residues. The ends were cut back, 9 bases at V and 0 bases at J, with 15 bases in the middle. CDR3 in DNA: TGTGCCAGCCACCAGTATTTAAGCTCTGGGGCCAACGTCCTGACTTTC. Encoded protein: CASHQYLSSGANVLTF.

The chain's CDR3 is CAISEANPGANVLTF. The CDR3 DNA is TGTGCCATCAGTGAGGCGAACCCTGGGGCCAACGTCCTGACTTTC. The chain is built from TRBV10-3 and TRBJ2-6; D remains ambiguous. The CDR3 has 15 residues. The ends were cut back, 2 bases at V and 2 bases at J, with 7 bases in the middle. Germline CDR1 and CDR2: ENHRY and SYGVKD.

The chain uses TRBV27 and TRBJ2-3; 11 nucleotides align to TRBD1. Germline V gene lookup returns CDR1 MNHEY and CDR2 SMNVEV (reference sequence). The CDR3 loop spans 19 amino acids. Trimming cost V 0 bases and J 5 bases; bases outside gene matches: 13. CDR3 region: CASSLSGDRGYFVEDTQYF. CDR3 nucleotide sequence: TGTGCCAGCAGTTTATCGGGGGACAGGGGGTATTTCGTCGAAGATACGCAGTATTTT.